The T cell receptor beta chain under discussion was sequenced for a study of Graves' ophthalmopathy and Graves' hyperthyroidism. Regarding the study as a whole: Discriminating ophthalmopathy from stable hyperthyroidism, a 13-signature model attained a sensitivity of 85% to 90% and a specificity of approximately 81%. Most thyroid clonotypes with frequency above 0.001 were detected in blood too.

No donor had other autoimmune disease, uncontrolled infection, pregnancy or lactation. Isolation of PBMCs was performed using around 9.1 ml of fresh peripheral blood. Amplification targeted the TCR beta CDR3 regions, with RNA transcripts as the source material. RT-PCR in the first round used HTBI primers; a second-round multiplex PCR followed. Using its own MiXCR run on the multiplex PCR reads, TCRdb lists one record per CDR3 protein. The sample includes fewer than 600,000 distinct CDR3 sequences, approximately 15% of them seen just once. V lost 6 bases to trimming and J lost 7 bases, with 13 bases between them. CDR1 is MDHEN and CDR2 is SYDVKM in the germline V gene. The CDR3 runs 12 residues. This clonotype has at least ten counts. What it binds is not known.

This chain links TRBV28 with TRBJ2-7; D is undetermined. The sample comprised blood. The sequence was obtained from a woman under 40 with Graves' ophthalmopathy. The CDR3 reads CASSPVVTEQYF. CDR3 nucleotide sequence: TGTGCCAGCAGCCCAGTTGTGACAGAGCAGTACTTC.